The rows below give T cell receptor beta chains drawn from one sample of a study of cytomegalovirus exposure and HLA in healthy donors. TCRdb's copy holds only in-frame clones and misses some; the assay was immunoSEQ multiplex PCR. The sample data list some 46,000 clones. Sequencing was performed on PBMCs. The receptors stem from a woman in her twenties or thirties in good health and CMV-seronegative. CDR3s include the opening cysteine and the closing phenylalanine or tryptophan.

V,J,CDR3
TRBV18,TRBJ1-2,CASSPGGGGYGYTF
TRBV5-6,TRBJ2-2,CASRGGRTNTGELFF
TRBV6-5,TRBJ1-1,CATLTGTDPKGAFF
TRBV7-8,TRBJ1-3,CASSLEPAGQTRSGNTIYF
TRBV5-1,TRBJ2-7,CASSLRLGSYEQYF
TRBV18,TRBJ2-5,CASSLFQETQYF
TRBV27,TRBJ1-1,CASSSQGTTEAFF
TRBV18,TRBJ2-1,CASSPPVRTGGPLSYNEQFF
TRBV5-1,TRBJ2-5,CASSAGLARDQETQYF
TRBV27,TRBJ2-6,CASSLLGANVLTF
TRBV4-2,TRBJ2-5,CASSQAGLGTQYF
TRBV9,TRBJ2-5,CASSVWSGETQYF
TRBV19,TRBJ2-7,CASSISLRAGEQYF
TRBV7-9,TRBJ2-1,CASSFAGGADNEQFF
TRBV9,TRBJ1-4,CASSTTSTNEKLFF
TRBV7-7,TRBJ2-3,CASSRGTSTDKQYF
TRBV18,TRBJ2-7,CASSPGQGPDEQYF
TRBV5-6,TRBJ2-3,CASSLGFRTSYTDTQYF
TRBV4-1,TRBJ2-3,CASSQVWTEADTQYF
TRBV6-1,TRBJ2-7,CASHSPLTYEQYF
TRBV30,TRBJ2-7,CAWSRLAGGGEQYF
TRBV29-1,TRBJ2-7,CSVCSLAGQYEQYF
TRBV6-5,TRBJ1-1,CASSYTRGGPTEAFF
TRBV7-2,TRBJ2-1,CASSLGLDNEQFF
TRBV30,TRBJ1-3,CAWSGQAGNTIYF
TRBV6-6,TRBJ1-2,CASSYPGTGLYGYTF
TRBV19,TRBJ1-5,CASRTTGQPNQPQHF
TRBV18,TRBJ1-3,CASSQIEPLVGNTIYF
TRBV5-4,TRBJ2-3,CASSLVGAPPDTQYF
TRBV7-9,TRBJ1-5,CAIREGEGQPQHF
TRBV10-1,TRBJ1-2,CASSRTVVGGYTF
TRBV6-4,TRBJ1-1,CASSLREDTEAFF
TRBV30,TRBJ1-5,CAWSLGGGQPQHF
TRBV28,TRBJ2-7,CASSFGRNSYEQYF
TRBV19,TRBJ2-2,CASSSGVTGELFF
TRBV11-2,TRBJ2-3,CASSLGGGVTDTQYF
TRBV30,TRBJ2-1,CAWSADSGLYNEQFF
TRBV7-6,TRBJ1-4,CASSLLQDIRYEKLFF
TRBV4-1,TRBJ2-5,CASSQRAGGQETQYF
TRBV5-5,TRBJ1-5,CASSLAGNNQPQHF
TRBV6-5,TRBJ1-2,CASSYSRDLTGGLSF
TRBV5-5,TRBJ1-4,CASSLSFSTTTNEKLFF
TRBV30,TRBJ2-1,CAWTPLRSSYNEQFF
TRBV9,TRBJ2-7,CASSVGSGAIYEQYF
TRBV6-1,TRBJ1-2,CASSGRTGGYTF
TRBV7-9,TRBJ1-1,CASLNRDRGTEAFF
TRBV19,TRBJ2-7,CASSPKLGTGSPYEQYF
TRBV19,TRBJ1-2,CASSPTQGAGGNYGYTF
TRBV7-2,TRBJ2-7,CASSLGGLAYEQYF
TRBV2,TRBJ2-7,CASRWEGSSYEQYF
TRBV27,TRBJ2-2,CASSFGGNTGELFF
TRBV29-1,TRBJ2-2,CSAQRRELLPSGGELFF
TRBV6-1,TRBJ1-2,CASRKTGGNYGYTF